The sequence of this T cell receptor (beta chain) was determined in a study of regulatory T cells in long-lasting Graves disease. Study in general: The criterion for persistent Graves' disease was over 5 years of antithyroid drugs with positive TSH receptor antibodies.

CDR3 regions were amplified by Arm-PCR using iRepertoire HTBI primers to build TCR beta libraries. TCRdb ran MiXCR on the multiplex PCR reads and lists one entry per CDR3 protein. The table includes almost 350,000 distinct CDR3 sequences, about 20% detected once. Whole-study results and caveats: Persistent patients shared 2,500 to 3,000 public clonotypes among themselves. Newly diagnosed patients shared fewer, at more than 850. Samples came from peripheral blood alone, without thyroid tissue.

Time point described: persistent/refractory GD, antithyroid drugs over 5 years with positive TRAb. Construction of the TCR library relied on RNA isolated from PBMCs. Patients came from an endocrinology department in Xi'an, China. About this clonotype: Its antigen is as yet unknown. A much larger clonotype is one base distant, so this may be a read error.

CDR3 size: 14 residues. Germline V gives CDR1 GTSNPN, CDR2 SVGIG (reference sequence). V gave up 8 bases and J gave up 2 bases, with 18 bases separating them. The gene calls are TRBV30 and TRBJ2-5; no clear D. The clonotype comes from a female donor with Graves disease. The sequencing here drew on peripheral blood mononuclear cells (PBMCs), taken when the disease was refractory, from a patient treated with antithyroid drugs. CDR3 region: CARNLVRSQETQYF. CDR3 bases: TGTGCCCGGAACCTCGTGAGGTCTCAAGAGACCCAGTACTTC. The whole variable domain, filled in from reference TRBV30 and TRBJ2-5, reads SQTIHQWPATLVQPVGSPLSLECTVEGTSNPNLYWYRQAAGRGLQLLFYSVGIGQISSEVPQNLSASRPQDRQFILSSKKLLLSDSGFYLCARNLVRSQETQYFGPGTRLLVL.